Sequencing of this TCR beta chain was carried out in a study of T cell responses to AZD1222 COVID-19 vaccine. The study's findings and limits: Repertoire sampling was restricted to post-peak T cell response timepoints. Nearly half of the spike-specific TCRs reportedly recognize variant regions that carry no mutations.

CDR1 and CDR2 from the germline V gene are DFQATT and SNEGSKA (reference sequence). The germline V and J ends were trimmed by 3 bases and 10 bases, with 16 bases remaining between them. The length of the CDR3 is 14 residues. This clone has more than one count but fewer than ten. The antigen is undetermined. TCRdb's table, derived via immunoSEQ multiplex PCR, lists solely in-frame clones and lacks some. The repertoire holds some 84,000 clones, with around nine tenths as singletons. The receptor was derived from an adult who received the AZD1222 COVID-19 vaccine. The sequences come from peripheral blood, collected 28 days after the second AZD1222 dose. V gene TRBV20-1 combines with J gene TRBJ1-6; D may be TRBD1 (5 bases). The DNA for the CDR3 is TGCAGTGCTAGTCTGAGGGGCCGGGGATCACCCCTCCACTTT. Its translation: CSASLRGRGSPLHF.